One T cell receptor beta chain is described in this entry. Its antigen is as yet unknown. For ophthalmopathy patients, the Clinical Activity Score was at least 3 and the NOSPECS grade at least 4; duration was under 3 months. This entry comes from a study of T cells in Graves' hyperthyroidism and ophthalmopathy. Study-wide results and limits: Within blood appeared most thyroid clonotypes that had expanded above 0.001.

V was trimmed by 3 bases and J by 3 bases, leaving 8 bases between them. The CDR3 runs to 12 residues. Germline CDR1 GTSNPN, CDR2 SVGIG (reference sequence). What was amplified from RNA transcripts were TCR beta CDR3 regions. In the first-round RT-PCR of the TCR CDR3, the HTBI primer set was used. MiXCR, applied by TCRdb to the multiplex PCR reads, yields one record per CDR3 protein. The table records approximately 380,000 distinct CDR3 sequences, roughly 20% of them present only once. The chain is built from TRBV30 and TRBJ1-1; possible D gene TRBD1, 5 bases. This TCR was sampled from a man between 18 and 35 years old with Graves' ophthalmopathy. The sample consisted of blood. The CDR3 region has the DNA TGTGCCTGGAGCAGGGTCTACACTGAAGCTTTCTTT. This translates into CAWSRVYTEAFF.